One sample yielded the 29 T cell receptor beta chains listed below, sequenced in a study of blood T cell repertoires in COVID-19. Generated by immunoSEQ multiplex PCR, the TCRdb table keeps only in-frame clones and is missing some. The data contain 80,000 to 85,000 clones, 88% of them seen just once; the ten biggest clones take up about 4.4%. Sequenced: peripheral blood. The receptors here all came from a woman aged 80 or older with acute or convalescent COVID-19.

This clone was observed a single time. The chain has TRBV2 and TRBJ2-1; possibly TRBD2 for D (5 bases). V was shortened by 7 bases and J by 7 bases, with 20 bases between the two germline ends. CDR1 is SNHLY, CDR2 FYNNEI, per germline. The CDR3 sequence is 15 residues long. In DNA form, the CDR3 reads TGTGCCAGCAAACTCGGGATCGAAGGACGGAATGAGCAGTTCTTC. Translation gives CASKLGIEGRNEQFF.

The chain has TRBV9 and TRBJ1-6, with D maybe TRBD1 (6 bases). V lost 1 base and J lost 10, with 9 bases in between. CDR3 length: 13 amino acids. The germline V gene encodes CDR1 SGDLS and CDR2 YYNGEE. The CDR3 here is CASSVYRDSPLHF. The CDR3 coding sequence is TGTGCCAGCAGCGTATACAGGGACTCACCCCTCCACTTT.

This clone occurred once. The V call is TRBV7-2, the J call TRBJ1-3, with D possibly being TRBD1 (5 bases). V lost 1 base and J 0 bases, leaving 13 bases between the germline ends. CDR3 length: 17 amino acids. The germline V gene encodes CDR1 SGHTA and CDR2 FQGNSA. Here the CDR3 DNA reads TGTGCCAGCAGCTTAGTCGTTCAGGGATACTCTGGAAACACCATATATTTT. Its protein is CASSLVVQGYSGNTIYF.

CDR3 amino acids: CATRSGTANTEAFF. The CDR3 DNA follows: TGTGCCACCAGAAGCGGGACGGCGAACACTGAAGCTTTCTTT. V is TRBV15 and J is TRBJ1-1; possibly TRBD1 for D (5 bases). Trimming shortened V by 6 bases and J by 1 base, and 12 bases separated the two germline ends. In germline, CDR1 is LNHNV, CDR2 YYDKDF (reference sequence). The CDR3 covers 14 residues.

The DNA for the CDR3 is TGCGCCAGCAGTGAGTCTCGGGGGTTCCACGAGCAGTACTTC. Its protein product is CASSESRGFHEQYF. The chain employs TRBV10-1 and TRBJ2-7; TRBD2 might be the D (6 bases). The CDR3 is made up of 14 amino acids. Per the germline V gene, CDR1 is WNHNN and CDR2 is SYGVQD (reference sequence). V was trimmed by 0 bases and J by 5 bases, leaving 11 bases between them.

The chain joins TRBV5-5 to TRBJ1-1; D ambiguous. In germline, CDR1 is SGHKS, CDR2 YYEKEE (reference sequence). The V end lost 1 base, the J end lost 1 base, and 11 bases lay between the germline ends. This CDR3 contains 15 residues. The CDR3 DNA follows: TGTGCCAGCAGCTTGTTCGGCGGAGGGAACACTGAAGCTTTCTTT. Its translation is CASSLFGGGNTEAFF.

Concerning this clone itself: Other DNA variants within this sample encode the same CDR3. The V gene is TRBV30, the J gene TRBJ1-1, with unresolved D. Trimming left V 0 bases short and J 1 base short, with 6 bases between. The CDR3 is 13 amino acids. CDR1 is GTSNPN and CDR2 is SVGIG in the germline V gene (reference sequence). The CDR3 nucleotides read TGTGCCTGGAGTGTACAACAGAACACTGAAGCTTTCTTT. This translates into CAWSVQQNTEAFF.

CDR3: CASSEGSDNSPLHF. The CDR3 nucleotides read TGTGCCAGCAGTGAGGGGAGCGATAATTCACCCCTCCACTTT. The chain recombines TRBV6-4 with TRBJ1-6, with no clear D. This CDR3 has 14 amino acids. Germline loops: CDR1 MRHNA, CDR2 SNTAGT. Trimming shortened V by 3 bases and J by 5 bases, and 8 bases separated the two germline ends.

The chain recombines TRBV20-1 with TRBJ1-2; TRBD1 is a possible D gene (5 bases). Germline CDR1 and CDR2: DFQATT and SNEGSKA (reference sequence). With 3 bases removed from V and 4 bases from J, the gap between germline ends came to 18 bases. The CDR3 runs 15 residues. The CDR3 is CSASGADQVGYGYTF. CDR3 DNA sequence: TGCAGTGCTAGTGGGGCCGATCAGGTCGGCTATGGCTACACCTTC.

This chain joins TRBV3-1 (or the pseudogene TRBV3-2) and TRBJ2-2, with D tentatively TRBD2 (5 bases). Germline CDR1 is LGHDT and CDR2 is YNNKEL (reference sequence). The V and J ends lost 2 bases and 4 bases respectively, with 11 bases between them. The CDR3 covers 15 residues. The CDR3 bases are TGTGCCAGCAGCCAAATGAGGGCGGGCACCGGGGAGCTGTTTTTT. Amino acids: CASSQMRAGTGELFF.

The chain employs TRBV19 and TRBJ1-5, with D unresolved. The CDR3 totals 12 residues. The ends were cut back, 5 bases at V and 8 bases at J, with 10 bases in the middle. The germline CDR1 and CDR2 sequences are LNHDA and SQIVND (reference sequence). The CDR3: CASSPRTEPQHF. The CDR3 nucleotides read TGTGCCAGTAGTCCCCGTACGGAGCCCCAGCATTTT.

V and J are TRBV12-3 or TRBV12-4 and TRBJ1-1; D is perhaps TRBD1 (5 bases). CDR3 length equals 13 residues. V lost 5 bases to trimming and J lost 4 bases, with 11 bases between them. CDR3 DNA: TGTGCCAGCAGTCCGGGACTTGGCACTGAAGCTTTCTTT. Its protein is CASSPGLGTEAFF.

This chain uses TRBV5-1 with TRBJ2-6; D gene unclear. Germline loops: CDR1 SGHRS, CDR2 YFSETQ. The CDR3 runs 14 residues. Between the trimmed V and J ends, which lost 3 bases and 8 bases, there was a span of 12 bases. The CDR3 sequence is CASSSETVTNVLTF. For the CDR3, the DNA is TGCGCCAGCAGCTCGGAAACAGTTACCAACGTCCTGACTTTC. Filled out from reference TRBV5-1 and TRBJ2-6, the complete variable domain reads KAGVTQTPRYLIKTRGQQVTLSCSPISGHRSVSWYQQTPGQGLQFLFEYFSETQRNKGNFPGRFSGRQFSNSRSEMNVSTLELGDSALYLCASSSETVTNVLTFGAGSRLTVL.

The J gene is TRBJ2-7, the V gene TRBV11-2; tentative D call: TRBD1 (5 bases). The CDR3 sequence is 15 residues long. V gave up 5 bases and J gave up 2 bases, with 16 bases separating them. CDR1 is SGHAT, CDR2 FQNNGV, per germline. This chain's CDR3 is CASSQQMTATYEQYF. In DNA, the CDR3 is TGTGCCAGCAGCCAACAGATGACAGCCACCTACGAGCAGTACTTC. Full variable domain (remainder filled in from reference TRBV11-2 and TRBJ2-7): EAGVAQSPRYKIIEKRQSVAFWCNPISGHATLYWYQQILGQGPKLLIQFQNNGVVDDSQLPKDRFSAERLKGVDSTLKIQPAKLEDSAVYLCASSQQMTATYEQYFGPGTRLTVT.

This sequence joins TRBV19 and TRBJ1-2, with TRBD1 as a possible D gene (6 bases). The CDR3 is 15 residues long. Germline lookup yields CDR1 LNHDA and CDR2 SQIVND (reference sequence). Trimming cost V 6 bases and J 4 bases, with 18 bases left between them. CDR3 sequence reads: CASRKGTSEGYGYTF. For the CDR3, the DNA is TGTGCCAGTAGAAAAGGGACATCTGAGGGCTATGGCTACACCTTC.

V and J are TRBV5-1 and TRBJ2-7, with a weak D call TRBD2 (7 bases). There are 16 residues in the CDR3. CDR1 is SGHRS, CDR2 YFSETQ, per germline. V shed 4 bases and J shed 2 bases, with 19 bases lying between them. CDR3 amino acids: CASSPGGGAVTYEQYF. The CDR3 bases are TGCGCCAGCAGCCCCGGTGGGGGGGCCGTAACCTACGAGCAGTACTTC.

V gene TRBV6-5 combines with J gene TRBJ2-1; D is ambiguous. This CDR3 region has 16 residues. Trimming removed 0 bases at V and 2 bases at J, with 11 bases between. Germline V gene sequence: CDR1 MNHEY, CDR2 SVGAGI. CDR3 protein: CASSYSPGRTYNEQFF. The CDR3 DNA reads TGTGCCAGCAGTTACTCCCCAGGTCGGACCTACAATGAGCAGTTCTTC.

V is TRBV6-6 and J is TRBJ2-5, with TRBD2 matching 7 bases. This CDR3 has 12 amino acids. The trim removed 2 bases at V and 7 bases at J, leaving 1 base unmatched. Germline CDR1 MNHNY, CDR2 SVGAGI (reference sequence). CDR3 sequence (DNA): TGTGCCAGCAGTTACGAGCGGGGGACCCAGTACTTC. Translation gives CASSYERGTQYF.

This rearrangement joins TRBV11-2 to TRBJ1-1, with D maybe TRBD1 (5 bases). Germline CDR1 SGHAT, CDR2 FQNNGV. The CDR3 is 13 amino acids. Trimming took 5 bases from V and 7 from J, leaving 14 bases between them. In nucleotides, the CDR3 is TGTGCCAGCAGCCTAACAGGCGCCAGTGAAGCTTTCTTT. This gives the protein CASSLTGASEAFF.

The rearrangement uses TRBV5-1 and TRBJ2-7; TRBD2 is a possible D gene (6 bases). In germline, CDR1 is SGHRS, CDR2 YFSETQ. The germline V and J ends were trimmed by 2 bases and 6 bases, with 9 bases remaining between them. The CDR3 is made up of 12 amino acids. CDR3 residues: CASSLDGGEQYF. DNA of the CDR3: TGCGCCAGCAGCTTAGACGGGGGCGAGCAGTACTTC. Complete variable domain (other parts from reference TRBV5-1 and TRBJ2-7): KAGVTQTPRYLIKTRGQQVTLSCSPISGHRSVSWYQQTPGQGLQFLFEYFSETQRNKGNFPGRFSGRQFSNSRSEMNVSTLELGDSALYLCASSLDGGEQYFGPGTRLTVT.

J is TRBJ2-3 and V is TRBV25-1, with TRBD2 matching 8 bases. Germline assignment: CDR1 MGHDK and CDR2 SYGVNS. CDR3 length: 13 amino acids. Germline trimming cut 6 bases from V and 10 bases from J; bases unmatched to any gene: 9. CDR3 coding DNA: TGTGCCAGCAGAGCGGGGGTTCAACAGGCGCAGTATTTT. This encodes CASRAGVQQAQYF.

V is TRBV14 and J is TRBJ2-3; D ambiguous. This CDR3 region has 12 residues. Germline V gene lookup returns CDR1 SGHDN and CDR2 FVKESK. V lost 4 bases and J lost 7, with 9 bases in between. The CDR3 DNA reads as TGTGCCAGCAGCCCGAGTGGTTATACGCAGTATTTT. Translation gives CASSPSGYTQYF.

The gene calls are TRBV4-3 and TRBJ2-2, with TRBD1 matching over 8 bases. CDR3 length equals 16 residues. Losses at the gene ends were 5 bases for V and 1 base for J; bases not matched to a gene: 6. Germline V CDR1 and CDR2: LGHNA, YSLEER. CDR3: CASSTGQGRNTGELFF. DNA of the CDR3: TGCGCCAGCAGCACAGGACAGGGCAGGAACACCGGGGAGCTGTTTTTT.

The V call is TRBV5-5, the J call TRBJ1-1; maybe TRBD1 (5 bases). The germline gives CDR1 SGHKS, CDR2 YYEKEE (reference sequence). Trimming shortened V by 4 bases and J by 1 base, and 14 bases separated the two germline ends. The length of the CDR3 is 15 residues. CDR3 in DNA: TGTGCCAGCAGCCCCCACCCCCAGGGGAACACTGAAGCTTTCTTT. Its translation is CASSPHPQGNTEAFF.

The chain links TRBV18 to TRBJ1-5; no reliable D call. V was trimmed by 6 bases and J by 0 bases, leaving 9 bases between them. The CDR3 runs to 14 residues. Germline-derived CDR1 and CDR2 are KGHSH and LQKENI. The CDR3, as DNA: TGTGCCAGCTCCCCGGGGAATAGCAATCAGCCCCAGCATTTT. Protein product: CASSPGNSNQPQHF. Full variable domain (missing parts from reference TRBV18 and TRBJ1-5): NAGVMQNPRHLVRRRGQEARLRCSPMKGHSHVYWYRQLPEEGLKFMVYLQKENIIDESGMPKERFSAEFPKEGPSILRIQQVVRGDSAAYFCASSPGNSNQPQHFGDGTRLSIL.

This CDR3 reads CASSYGRGISYNEQFF. CDR3 in DNA: TGTGCCAGCAGTTACGGGCGGGGGATCTCCTACAATGAGCAGTTCTTC. The chain has TRBV6-5 and TRBJ2-1, with TRBD2 identical over 7 bases. Germline V CDR1 and CDR2: MNHEY, SVGAGI. The V segment lost 2 bases and the J segment 0 bases; nucleotides outside the gene matches: 4. The CDR3 sequence is 16 residues long.

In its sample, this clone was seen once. CDR3: CASSFLDMNTEAFF. For the CDR3, the DNA is TGTGCCAGCAGCTTTCTGGACATGAACACTGAAGCTTTCTTT. The genes are TRBV5-6 and TRBJ1-1; weak D call: TRBD1 (5 bases). The CDR3 sequence is 14 residues long. V lost 2 bases and J lost 0, with 8 bases in between. Germline loops: CDR1 SGHDT, CDR2 YYEEEE.

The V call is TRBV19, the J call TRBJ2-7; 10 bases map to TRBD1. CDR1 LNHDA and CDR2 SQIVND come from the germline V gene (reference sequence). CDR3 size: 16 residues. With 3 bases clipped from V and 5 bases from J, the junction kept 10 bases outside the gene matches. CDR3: CASSIREGTGDHEQYF. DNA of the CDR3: TGTGCCAGTAGTATCCGCGAGGGGACAGGGGACCACGAGCAGTACTTC.

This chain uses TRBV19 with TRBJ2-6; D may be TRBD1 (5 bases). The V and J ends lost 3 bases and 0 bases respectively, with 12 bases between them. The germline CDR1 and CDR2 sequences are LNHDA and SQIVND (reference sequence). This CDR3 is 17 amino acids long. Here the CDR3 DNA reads TGTGCCAGTAGTATTCGAGACAGCAACTCTGGGGCCAACGTCCTGACTTTC. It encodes CASSIRDSNSGANVLTF.